The present T cell receptor (beta chain) was sequenced within a study of blood T cells in healthy people across ages. Study-level background: Per two T cells, about one barcoded beta molecule was captured through template switching.

Donors gave roughly 10 milliliters of peripheral blood apiece. Germline V lookup: CDR1 DFQATT, CDR2 SNEGSKA (reference sequence). Trimming removed 7 bases from V and 7 bases from J, with 26 bases in between. The CDR3 covers 15 residues. Alongside a J-beta primer mix, a sample-barcoded 5' primer served in a second PCR lasting roughly 6 to 11 cycles. TCRdb redid the calling of the 5' RACE reads with MiXCR, one entry per CDR3 protein. Counted here are about 1.1 million distinct CDR3 sequences, roughly two fifths occurring once; the ten biggest clones make up around 13%. The rearrangement links TRBV20-1 to TRBJ2-7; weak D call: TRBD1 (5 bases). The sequenced material came from blood. The clonotype was recovered from a man aged 18 to 35 in good health. CDR3 in DNA: TGCAGTGTCTCCGTAATTGGGTGGCAGGACAATGAGCAGTACTTC. This encodes CSVSVIGWQDNEQYF.